Listed here are 24 T cell receptor beta chains from one sample, sequenced in a study of tumor-infiltrating lymphocytes in primary liver carcinoma. Blood RNA originated from unsorted whole blood, with germline DNA additionally extracted. The template, roughly 0.45 ug total RNA, yielded TCR beta cDNA made with a constant-region primer. What produced the TCR beta libraries was three nested multiplex PCR rounds using slightly modified ARM-PCR. Forward primers for TRBV1-TRBV30 and a C-beta reverse primer served the first two PCR rounds, at roughly 10 cycles each. TCRdb called the multiplex PCR reads again in MiXCR, with one record for every CDR3 protein. The profile shows some 200,000 distinct CDR3 sequences, less than 75% of them singletons. Sequenced: peripheral blood. The source of these receptors is a woman in her sixties or seventies with primary liver carcinoma and hepatitis B virus infection.

This clonotype occurred many times. The chain joins TRBV6-6 to TRBJ1-2, with D unclear. V lost 1 base, J lost 8 bases, and 5 bases lay in between. The CDR3 totals 11 residues. Germline V gene lookup returns CDR1 MNHNY and CDR2 SVGAGI (reference sequence). The CDR3 region has the DNA TGTGCCAGCAGTTACTACCCGGGCTACACCTTC. It yields the protein CASSYYPGYTF.

This clonotype was observed at least ten times. V and J are TRBV28 and TRBJ1-5; 11 nucleotides match TRBD1. Germline CDR1 is MDHEN and CDR2 is SYDVKM. This CDR3 is 16 amino acids long. V lost 4 bases and J lost 4; bases outside the gene matches: 6. The CDR3 spells CASSWLGQGDNQPQHF. CDR3 nucleotides: TGTGCCAGCAGTTGGTTGGGACAGGGGGATAATCAGCCCCAGCATTTT.

Note on this clonotype: This CDR3 is missing its conserved last phenylalanine or tryptophan, likely due to a read error. This sequence joins TRBV11-2 and TRBJ1-6, with unresolved D. CDR3 length equals 14 residues. Germline lookup yields CDR1 SGHAT and CDR2 FQNNGV. CDR3 coding DNA: TGTGCCAGGAGCTTACAGCCTCTTAATTCACCCCTCCACTCT. Translated: CARSLQPLNSPLHS.

Points on this clonotype: One end of the junction fails to match germline, which may point to a read error. The V gene is TRBV11-2, the J gene TRBJ2-1; 7 bases are a match to TRBD2. The CDR3 runs 15 residues. From germline, CDR1 is SGHAT and CDR2 FQNNGV. CDR3 loop: CASTGGSGPYDEQLF. CDR3 DNA: TGTGCCAGCACTGGGGGTAGCGGGCCCTACGATGAGCAGCTCTTC.

This clonotype was detected ten times or more. This chain links TRBV4-1 with TRBJ2-5; D gene unclear. Germline V CDR1 and CDR2: MGHRA, YSYEKL. V dropped 1 base and J dropped 4 bases, with 13 bases sitting between them. This CDR3 spans 15 amino acids. The CDR3 region is CASSQGLRSAETQYF. The CDR3 coding sequence is TGCGCCAGCAGCCAAGGGCTCCGGTCCGCAGAGACCCAGTACTTC.

The sample holds many counts of this clonotype. The rearrangement uses TRBV14 and TRBJ2-3; D unclear. Germline V gene sequence: CDR1 SGHDN, CDR2 FVKESK. Trimming took 1 base from V and 2 from J, leaving 13 bases between them. This CDR3 is 16 amino acids long. CDR3: CASSQVSHRHTDTQYF. In nucleotides, the CDR3 is TGTGCCAGCAGCCAAGTTTCCCACCGCCACACAGATACGCAGTATTTT.

As concerns this clonotype: A much larger clone sits a single nucleotide away, making a read error possible. J is TRBJ1-5 and V is TRBV12-3 or TRBV12-4, with 7 bases lining up with TRBD1. The CDR3 spans 16 residues. The CDR3 DNA reads as TGTACCAGCAGTCTCCGACAGGGAGTTAGCAATCAGCCCCAGCATTTT. Its translation: CTSSLRQGVSNQPQHF.

This clonotype came up a few times. A much larger clone differs from this one at a single base, so this may be a read error. The rearrangement uses TRBV4-1 and TRBJ1-5; D is uncertain. This CDR3 comprises 12 residues. From germline, CDR1 is MGHRA and CDR2 YSYEKL. The CDR3 DNA reads as TGCGCCAGCAGCCAAGGGGATCAGGCCCAGCATTTT. Translating gives CASSQGDQAQHF.

Note on this clonotype: A much larger clone lies one base from this, so it may be a read error. The V and J genes are TRBV6-6 and TRBJ2-7, with D unresolved. The DNA end is a closer match to TRBJ2-1, so the J assignment may be wrong. Germline V CDR1 and CDR2: MNHNY, SVGAGI (reference sequence). There are 13 residues in the CDR3. In nucleotides, the CDR3 is TGTGCCAGCAGTTATTCGAACACCTACGAGCAGTTCTTC. It yields the protein CASSYSNTYEQFF.

The table lists this clonotype with a few counts. One base away lies a much larger clone, so this may be a sequencing read error. The chain has TRBV29-1 and TRBJ2-7, with a weak D call TRBD2 (6 bases). CDR3 length: 12 residues. The germline V gene encodes CDR1 SQVTM and CDR2 ANQGSEA. The CDR3 DNA sequence: TGCAGCGTATATACAGGAGGGTACGGGCAGTACTTC. Amino acid sequence: CSVYTGGYGQYF.

Concerning this clonotype: One junction end disagrees with the germline gene, perhaps due to a read error. This chain connects TRBV29-1 to TRBJ2-4; D is ambiguous. The CDR3 covers 13 residues. Germline CDR1 reads SQVTM; CDR2 reads ANQGSEA. CDR3 DNA sequence: TGCAGTGTTCAGCCCATAGCCAAGAACATTCAGTACTTC. Protein sequence: CSVQPIAKNIQYF.

This clonotype came up once. This clone may be a read error of a much larger clone one base away. CDR3 sequence (DNA): TGCAGCGTTGAAGCCGGGGGCAACGCTGAAGCTTTCTTT. Its protein is CSVEAGGNAEAFF. The V call is TRBV29-1, the J call TRBJ1-1, with D maybe TRBD1 (6 bases). V dropped 1 base and J dropped 6 bases, with 12 bases sitting between them. This CDR3 comprises 13 residues. CDR1 is SQVTM and CDR2 is ANQGSEA in the germline V gene. Using reference TRBV29-1 and TRBJ1-1 for the parts outside the CDR3, the full variable domain is SAVISQKPSRDICQRGTSLTIQCQVDSQVTMMFWYRQQPGQSLTLIATANQGSEATYESGFVIDKFPISRPNLTFSTLTVSNMSPEDSSIYLCSVEAGGNAEAFFGQGTRLTVV.

About this clonotype: This may come from a read error, since a much larger clone is one base off. This chain connects TRBV5-1 to TRBJ2-7, with D perhaps matching TRBD2 (5 bases). Germline V gene lookup returns CDR1 SGHRS and CDR2 YFSETQ. The CDR3 runs to 15 residues. This CDR3 reads CASNLDSSRTYEQYF. CDR3 in DNA: TGCGCCAGCAACTTGGATTCTAGCCGAACCTACGAGCAGTACTTC.

This clonotype has a count of ten or more. The chain employs TRBV10-3 and TRBJ2-5, with D uncertain. Trimming stripped 3 bases from V and 5 bases from J, with 10 bases between. The CDR3 runs 13 residues. CDR1 and CDR2 (germline): ENHRY, SYGVKD. CDR3 loop: CAISELKSETQYF. CDR3 DNA sequence: TGTGCCATCAGTGAACTAAAGAGCGAGACCCAGTACTTC.

The chain joins TRBV7-9 to TRBJ2-1; D is perhaps TRBD1 (6 bases). The CDR3 extends over 12 amino acids. Trimming stripped 7 bases from V and 9 bases from J, with 13 bases between. CDR1 and CDR2 from the germline V gene are SEHNR and FQNEAQ (reference sequence). The CDR3 region is CASIAQGSEQFF. In DNA form, the CDR3 reads TGTGCCAGCATCGCACAGGGCAGTGAGCAGTTCTTC.

Comments on this clonotype: The junction differs from germline at one of its ends, possibly a read error. The rearrangement joins TRBV12-5 to TRBJ1-1; TRBD1 matches 11 bases. Germline CDR1 is LGHNT and CDR2 is FRNRAP. The CDR3 sequence is 16 residues long. The CDR3 spells CASALNLGQGASEAFF. In DNA form, the CDR3 reads TGTGCAAGTGCTTTGAACCTAGGACAGGGGGCATCGGAAGCTTTCTTT.

A word on this clonotype: A read error may produce the germline difference seen at one junction end. This rearrangement joins TRBV4-2 to TRBJ1-2, with D possibly matching TRBD1 (6 bases). Per germline, CDR1 LGHNA and CDR2 YNFKEQ. There are 16 residues in the CDR3. CDR3: CASSQEQGNWPNGYIF. The CDR3 DNA sequence: TGTGCCAGCAGCCAAGAACAGGGAAATTGGCCTAATGGCTACATCTTC.

Note on this clonotype: The final CDR3 position lacks the conserved phenylalanine or tryptophan, pointing to a likely read error. V gene TRBV6-1 combines with J gene TRBJ2-7; 8 nucleotides agree with TRBD2. Germline assignment: CDR1 MNHNS and CDR2 SASEGT. The CDR3 extends over 13 amino acids. With 9 bases clipped from V and 1 base from J, the junction kept 5 bases outside the gene matches. CDR3 sequence: CASNKRESYEQYI. CDR3 sequence (DNA): TGTGCCAGTAATAAGCGGGAGTCCTACGAGCAGTACATC.

A remark on this clonotype: At one of its ends the junction is not consistent with the germline gene, which may arise from a read error. The V and J genes are TRBV11-2 and TRBJ2-3; D is possibly TRBD2 (5 bases). This CDR3 has 14 amino acids. The germline V gene encodes CDR1 SGHAT and CDR2 FQNNGV. CDR3 sequence (DNA): TGTGCCAGCAGCTTGGTGGGAGTCACAGATACACAGTATTTT. The encoded protein is CASSLVGVTDTQYF.

As concerns this clonotype: Compared with germline, one end of the junction differs, possibly owing to a read error. The rearrangement joins TRBV5-1 to TRBJ2-1; 13 nucleotides align to TRBD2. Germline CDR1 SGHRS, CDR2 YFSETQ. The CDR3 consists of 14 residues. The CDR3 sequence: CASSPGLAGNERFF. CDR3 bases: TGCGCCAGCAGCCCGGGACTAGCGGGGAATGAGCGGTTCTTC.

V usage is TRBV7-8 and J usage is TRBJ2-1; D unclear. The CDR3 is made up of 15 amino acids. Germline-derived CDR1 and CDR2 are SGHVS and FQNEAQ. Trimming shortened V by 4 bases and J by 12 bases, and 22 bases separated the two germline ends. CDR3 DNA: TGTGCCAGCAGCTCGCGCGTGCGATTGCTCATTGGGCAGTTCTTC. It yields the protein CASSSRVRLLIGQFF.

As to this clonotype: Its ends do not fully match the called genes, so a read error is possible. The genes are TRBV11-1 and TRBJ2-6, with D possibly TRBD1 on 6 matching bases. The CDR3 length is 15 residues. The germline V gene encodes CDR1 SGHAT and CDR2 FQDESV (reference sequence). CDR3 protein: CASSQRGSGANVLSF. DNA of the CDR3: TGTGCCAGTAGCCAAAGGGGTTCAGGGGCCAACGTCCTGTCTTTC.

This sequence joins TRBV29-1 and TRBJ2-2; the D is unclear. The CDR3 loop spans 13 amino acids. Germline lookup yields CDR1 SQVTM and CDR2 ANQGSEA. The V end lost 5 bases, the J end lost 1 base, and 8 bases lay between the germline ends. CDR3 bases: TGCAGCGTTCGGCGGCGGAACACCGGGGAGCTGTTTTTT. It codes for CSVRRRNTGELFF.

On this clonotype: A much larger clone is a single base away; this may be a read error. V gene TRBV6-6 combines with J gene TRBJ1-2; 7 bases map to TRBD1. This CDR3 has 13 amino acids. Per the germline V gene, CDR1 is MNHNY and CDR2 is SVGAGI (reference sequence). The ends lost 0 bases at V and 8 bases at J; junction bases unmatched: 3. The CDR3 DNA reads TGTGCCAGCAGTTACTCGACAGGGCAGGGCTACACCTTC. Protein: CASSYSTGQGYTF.